This is a list of T cell receptor beta chains from one sample in a study of blood T cell repertoires in COVID-19. TCRdb's copy holds only in-frame clones and misses some; the assay was immunoSEQ multiplex PCR. This sample has about 300,000 clones, with around 87% found just once. The sequenced sample was peripheral blood. The receptors were gathered from a man aged 70 or older with acute or convalescent COVID-19. Both conserved end residues are part of each CDR3. D genes are given only for firm matches. Not all rows give a size; the values are once, few, many and, for expanded clones, a class.

J gene | D gene | V gene | clone size | CDR3 DNA | CDR3 protein
TRBJ2-7 | . | TRBV15 | . | TGTGCCACCAGCAGAGACCCTGTCTACGAGCAGTACTTC | CATSRDPVYEQYF
TRBJ1-1 | TRBD1 | TRBV19 | . | TGTGCCAGGAGAATTCGGACAGGGGGGATGAACACTGAAGCTTTCTTT | CARRIRTGGMNTEAFF
TRBJ2-7 | TRBD1 | TRBV27 | . | TGTGCCAGCAGTTTATGGGACAGGGGCGAGCAGTACTTC | CASSLWDRGEQYF
TRBJ2-7 | TRBD1 | TRBV2 | few | TGTGCCAGCAGTAGGGGACAGACCTACGAGCAGTACTTC | CASSRGQTYEQYF
TRBJ1-5 | . | TRBV5-5 | . | TGTGCCAGCAGCCCTAGTAGGGGTACCAATCAGCCCCAGCATTTT | CASSPSRGTNQPQHF
TRBJ2-7 | . | TRBV2 | . | TGTGCCAGCAGTGAAGGGAGGGGCTGGGGGGTATTGGTCCACGAGCAGTACTTC | CASSEGRGWGVLVHEQYF
TRBJ1-5 | TRBD1 | TRBV10-3 | . | TGTGCCATCAGCGACGGGACAGGCAATCAGCCCCAGCATTTT | CAISDGTGNQPQHF
TRBJ1-3 | . | TRBV9 | . | TGTGCCAGCAGCGTAGGACAGAGCTCTGGAAACACCATATATTTT | CASSVGQSSGNTIYF
TRBJ2-5 | TRBD1 | TRBV3-1/TRBV3-2 | . | TGTGCCAGCAGCCAAATGGACAGGCAGACCCAGTACTTC | CASSQMDRQTQYF
TRBJ2-1 | TRBD1 | TRBV7-2 | . | TGTGCCAGCAGCTTTAGACAGGGATGGGGCGAGCAGTTCTTC | CASSFRQGWGEQFF
TRBJ1-2 | . | TRBV5-1 | . | TGCGCCAGCAGCTTGGCCGGGTTCTCCGGCTACACCTTC | CASSLAGFSGYTF
TRBJ2-3 | TRBD1 | TRBV5-1 | . | TGCGCCAGCAGCTCTACTCTTACAGGGGGCGGCACAGATACGCAGTATTTT | CASSSTLTGGGTDTQYF
TRBJ2-7 | . | TRBV6-5 | once | TGTGCCAGCAGTTATCGGCAGGGCTACGAGCAGTACTTC | CASSYRQGYEQYF
TRBJ1-3 | . | TRBV9 | few | TGTGCCAGCAGCCAGGGCTCTGGAAACACCATATATTTT | CASSQGSGNTIYF